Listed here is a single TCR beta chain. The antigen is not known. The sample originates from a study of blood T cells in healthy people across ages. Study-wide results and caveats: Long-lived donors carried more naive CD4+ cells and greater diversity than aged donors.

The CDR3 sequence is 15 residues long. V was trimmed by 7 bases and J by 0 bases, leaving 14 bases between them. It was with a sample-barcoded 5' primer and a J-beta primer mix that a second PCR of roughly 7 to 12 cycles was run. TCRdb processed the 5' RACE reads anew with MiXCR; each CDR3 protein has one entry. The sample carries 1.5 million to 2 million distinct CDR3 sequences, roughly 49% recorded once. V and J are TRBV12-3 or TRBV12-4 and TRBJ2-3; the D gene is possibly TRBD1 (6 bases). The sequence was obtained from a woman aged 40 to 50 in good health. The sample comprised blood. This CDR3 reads CASTGQFLSTDTQYF. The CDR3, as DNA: TGTGCCAGCACTGGACAGTTTCTTAGCACAGATACGCAGTATTTT.